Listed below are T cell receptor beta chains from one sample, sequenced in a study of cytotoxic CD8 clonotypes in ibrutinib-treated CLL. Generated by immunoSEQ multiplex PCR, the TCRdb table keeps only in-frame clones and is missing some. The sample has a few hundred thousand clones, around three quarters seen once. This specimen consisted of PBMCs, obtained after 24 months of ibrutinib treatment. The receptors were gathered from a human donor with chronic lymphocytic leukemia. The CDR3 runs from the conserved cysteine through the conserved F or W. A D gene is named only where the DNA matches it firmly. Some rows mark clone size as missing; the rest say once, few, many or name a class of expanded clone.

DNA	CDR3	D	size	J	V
TGTGCCAGCACCCACTTGGGCGGTACCTACGAGCAGTACTTC	CASTHLGGTYEQYF	-	-	TRBJ2-7	TRBV28
TGTGCCTGGAGTAGGGGACAGGGAATCGGTGAGCAGTTCTTC	CAWSRGQGIGEQFF	TRBD1	-	TRBJ2-1	TRBV30
TGTGCCAGCAGCCAAGATCACGGACTAGCGGGAGGCGAGCAGTACTTC	CASSQDHGLAGGEQYF	TRBD2	-	TRBJ2-7	TRBV4-2
TGTGCCAGCAGCGGATCTTGGACGGCGAGCCAAGAGACCCAGTACTTC	CASSGSWTASQETQYF	-	-	TRBJ2-5	TRBV2
TGCAGCGGGGACAGCTACACCGGGGAGCTGTTTTTT	CSGDSYTGELFF	TRBD1	few	TRBJ2-2	TRBV29-1
TGTGCCACCTCAAGAGACATTCAGTACTTC	CATSRDIQYF	-	-	TRBJ2-4	TRBV28
TGTGCCAGCAGGCCGGGACTAGCGGGCTACGAGCAGTACTTC	CASRPGLAGYEQYF	TRBD2	few	TRBJ2-7	TRBV2
TGTGCCAGCAGCCACGGACAGGGAGGTGGCTACACCTTC	CASSHGQGGGYTF	TRBD1	-	TRBJ1-2	TRBV7-3
TGTGCCAGTAGTATAGAGGGACTGCGGAATCATCCCCAGTACTTC	CASSIEGLRNHPQYF	-	-	TRBJ2-5	TRBV19
TGTGCCATCAGTGAGCAGGGGATGGACTACGAGCAGTACTTC	CAISEQGMDYEQYF	-	-	TRBJ2-7	TRBV10-3
TGTGCCAGCACGGGTAGGGGGCGGCCTCATACCCAGTACTTC	CASTGRGRPHTQYF	TRBD1	-	TRBJ2-5	TRBV28
TGCGCCAGCAGCTCCGCGGGAGACTCTGGAAACACCATATATTTT	CASSSAGDSGNTIYF	-	once	TRBJ1-3	TRBV5-1
TGTGCCAGCAGAATGGGGCCCTACGAGCAGTACTTC	CASRMGPYEQYF	-	-	TRBJ2-7	TRBV7-8
TGTGCCAGCAGCTTAGCGAACTACGAGCAGTACTTC	CASSLANYEQYF	-	-	TRBJ2-7	TRBV11-2
TGTGCCACTGGGGGGGGTTGGCAGCCCCAGCATTTT	CATGGGWQPQHF	-	-	TRBJ1-5	TRBV28
TGCGCCAGCAGCCCAGCGGGAGGAGTGTACGAGCAGTACTTC	CASSPAGGVYEQYF	TRBD2	-	TRBJ2-7	TRBV5-1
TGTGCCACCAGGGACAGGGCCGGGGACAATGAGCAGTTCTTC	CATRDRAGDNEQFF	TRBD1	-	TRBJ2-1	TRBV18
TGTGCCAGCAGCTTAGCGGAGGGCAATGAGCAGTTCTTC	CASSLAEGNEQFF	-	-	TRBJ2-1	TRBV7-2
TGTGCCAGCAGCGGGAACAATGAGCAGTTCTTC	CASSGNNEQFF	-	-	TRBJ2-1	TRBV13
TGTGCCAGCAGCCCCACTAGCGACCACCTGCTCCAGAACACCGGGGAGCTGTTTTTT	CASSPTSDHLLQNTGELFF	TRBD2	-	TRBJ2-2	TRBV7-6
TGTGCCAGTGGACCAGGGGGGGGCTACGAGCAGTACTTC	CASGPGGGYEQYF	-	few	TRBJ2-7	TRBV7-2
TGTGCCAGTAGTATTGAGGTCAGTCCAGGCTACAATGAGCAGTTCTTC	CASSIEVSPGYNEQFF	-	-	TRBJ2-1	TRBV19
TGTGCCAGCGAGACTAGCGGGACAACCTACGAGCAGTACTTC	CASETSGTTYEQYF	TRBD2	once	TRBJ2-7	TRBV28
TGTGCCAGCAGCATTGACAGGGAAGGTGGCTACACCTTC	CASSIDREGGYTF	TRBD1	few	TRBJ1-2	TRBV6-5
TGTGCCAGCAGCCCCGGTGGGACCCAGTACTTC	CASSPGGTQYF	-	-	TRBJ2-5	TRBV27
TGTGCCAGTATGATGGCGGCGGAGTTAGTCGCCGGGGAGCTGTTTTTT	CASMMAAELVAGELFF	-	-	TRBJ2-2	TRBV19
TGCGCCAGCAGCTTGACCGGAAATAGCAATCAGCCCCAGCATTTT	CASSLTGNSNQPQHF	-	once	TRBJ1-5	TRBV5-1
TGCAGCGTTGCTGGGGGGGCTGATGGAAACACCATATATTTT	CSVAGGADGNTIYF	-	-	TRBJ1-3	TRBV29-1
TGCGCCAGCGTCGGGGCCGGGACCCAGTACTTC	CASVGAGTQYF	-	few	TRBJ2-5	TRBV5-1
TGTGCCAGTAGTATGGAGCGGTCCAGTAAATTCACAGATACGCAGTATTTT	CASSMERSSKFTDTQYF	-	-	TRBJ2-3	TRBV19
TGTGCCAGCAGTAACAGGGGGGATGGGGGTAACAATGAGCAGTTCTTC	CASSNRGDGGNNEQFF	TRBD1	-	TRBJ2-1	TRBV6-6
TGCGCCAGCAGCTTGGCGGGGGATACCGGGGAGCTGTTTTTT	CASSLAGDTGELFF	-	-	TRBJ2-2	TRBV5-1
TGTGCCAGCAGCTTAACACTAGCGGGAGGGCACGAGCAGTACTTC	CASSLTLAGGHEQYF	TRBD2	-	TRBJ2-7	TRBV7-2
TGCGCCAGCAGCTTGGCTGGGGGTGACTACGAGCAGTACTTC	CASSLAGGDYEQYF	-	-	TRBJ2-7	TRBV5-1
TGTGCCTGGAGTGTACGGGGCAGTAACACTGAAGCTTTCTTT	CAWSVRGSNTEAFF	-	few	TRBJ1-1	TRBV30
TGTGCCAGCAGCGTAAACCCCGGAGTGAATCAGCCCCAGCATTTT	CASSVNPGVNQPQHF	-	few	TRBJ1-5	TRBV9
TGTGCCAGCAGTCCCATAGCGGACTCCTACGAGCAGTACTTC	CASSPIADSYEQYF	-	-	TRBJ2-7	TRBV27
TGTGCCAGCAGCCCCCGATCTGGACTAGCGGGATATACTGAGCAGTTCTTC	CASSPRSGLAGYTEQFF	TRBD2	-	TRBJ2-1	TRBV7-3
TGTGCCAGCAGTGTAGACAGGAACACTGAAGCTTTCTTT	CASSVDRNTEAFF	-	-	TRBJ1-1	TRBV6-6
TGTGCCAGCAGCTACGGACAGGGACTAGAGACCCAGTACTTC	CASSYGQGLETQYF	TRBD1	-	TRBJ2-5	TRBV28
TGTGCCTGGAGCGGATTTCCCGTCTTCACAGATACGCAGTATTTT	CAWSGFPVFTDTQYF	-	-	TRBJ2-3	TRBV30
TGTGCCTGGACCTCAATCCGGATCTACAATGAGCAGTTCTTC	CAWTSIRIYNEQFF	-	-	TRBJ2-1	TRBV30
TGTGCCAGCAGCAAGAGGACCTACCCCACAGATACGCAGTATTTT	CASSKRTYPTDTQYF	-	-	TRBJ2-3	TRBV27
TGCAGCGTGGAGGGACTAGCGGGAGACAATGAGCAGTTCTTC	CSVEGLAGDNEQFF	TRBD2	-	TRBJ2-1	TRBV29-1
TGTGCCTGGATGGGGCAGGGGGGGAATGCCTATGAGCAGTTCTTC	CAWMGQGGNAYEQFF	-	-	TRBJ2-1	TRBV30
TGCAGTGCTGCCTGGGGGGAGACCCAGTACTTC	CSAAWGETQYF	-	few	TRBJ2-5	TRBV20-1
TGTGCCAGCTCACCTCAGACCTACGGACTAGCGGGAGCCAATGAGCAGTTCTTC	CASSPQTYGLAGANEQFF	TRBD2	-	TRBJ2-1	TRBV18
TGTGCCAGCGAGAGAGGGACCTCCTACAATGAGCAGTTCTTC	CASERGTSYNEQFF	-	-	TRBJ2-1	TRBV2
TGTGCCAGCAGTCCCGGACAGGGTATAGGCTACACCTTC	CASSPGQGIGYTF	TRBD1	few	TRBJ1-2	TRBV6-1
TGTGCCAGCAGCCAAGATAACTCACTGGGGGAGCAGTACTTC	CASSQDNSLGEQYF	-	-	TRBJ2-7	TRBV4-2
TGTGCCAGCAGTTCCTCTCCAGGGAGCGGGGGTCAGCCCCAGCATTTT	CASSSSPGSGGQPQHF	-	-	TRBJ1-5	TRBV28
TGTGCCAGCAGCCCTCCCCCCGGGGGCATACTTCCCTACGAGCAGTACTTC	CASSPPPGGILPYEQYF	-	few	TRBJ2-7	TRBV7-6
TGTGCCAGCAGCCCGAAGGGTGCAACTAATGAAAAACTGTTTTTT	CASSPKGATNEKLFF	-	-	TRBJ1-4	TRBV9
TGTGCCAGTAGTATAATGACTTCGAACACCGGGGAGCTGTTTTTT	CASSIMTSNTGELFF	-	-	TRBJ2-2	TRBV19
TGCGCCAGCAGCTATGGGGTGAATGAGCAGTTCTTC	CASSYGVNEQFF	-	few	TRBJ2-1	TRBV5-1
TGTGCCAGCAGCTTACCGGGACAGGAGTCAGAGACCCAGTACTTC	CASSLPGQESETQYF	TRBD1	-	TRBJ2-5	TRBV7-2
TGTGCCAGCAGTTCCGCGACCGGGACTGCCTACGAGCAGTACTTC	CASSSATGTAYEQYF	-	-	TRBJ2-7	TRBV28
TGCAGCGTTCGGCAGGGGCTCTCCGAGCAGTACTTC	CSVRQGLSEQYF	-	-	TRBJ2-7	TRBV29-1
TGTGCCAGCAGTTACACGACAGGGACTAATGAAAAACTGTTTTTT	CASSYTTGTNEKLFF	TRBD1	-	TRBJ1-4	TRBV6-5